These 29 T cell receptor beta chains originate from one sample sequenced in a study of blood T cell repertoires in COVID-19. Clones were read by immunoSEQ multiplex PCR, and TCRdb kept only the in-frame ones, dropping some. This sample yields 140,000 to 150,000 clones, of which approximately 80% are seen a single time; roughly 3.6% belongs to the top ten. Sequenced sample: peripheral blood. Every receptor here comes from a man aged 70 or older who had recovered from COVID-19.

The chain links TRBV29-1 to TRBJ2-7; D is perhaps TRBD1 (6 bases). There are 11 residues in the CDR3. Trimming removed 7 bases at V and 5 bases at J, with 12 bases between. Germline CDR1 SQVTM, CDR2 ANQGSEA. The CDR3 is CSGLQGHEQYF. The CDR3 DNA reads TGCAGCGGACTACAGGGCCACGAGCAGTACTTC.

The chain recombines TRBV4-1 with TRBJ1-3, with D unresolved. Trimming stripped 4 bases from V and 0 bases from J, with 13 bases between. CDR3 length: 16 residues. The V gene's germline CDR1 is MGHRA and CDR2 YSYEKL. The CDR3: CASSRTSGSSGNTIYF. As DNA, the CDR3 is TGCGCCAGCAGCCGGACCTCGGGGAGCTCTGGAAACACCATATATTTT.

The chain carries TRBV5-8 and TRBJ1-1, with no clear D. CDR1 and CDR2 from the germline V gene are SGHTS and YDEGEE. V was trimmed by 4 bases and J by 1 base, leaving 11 bases between them. The CDR3 sequence is 14 residues long. Here the CDR3 reads CASSAFRANTEAFF. For the CDR3, the DNA is TGTGCCAGCAGCGCATTCCGCGCGAACACTGAAGCTTTCTTT. The full variable domain, its missing parts supplied by reference TRBV5-8 and TRBJ1-1, is EAGVTQSPTHLIKTRGQQATLRCSPISGHTSVYWYQQALGLGLQFLLWYDEGEERNRGNFPPRFSGRQFPNYSSELNVNALELEDSALYLCASSAFRANTEAFFGQGTRLTVV.

This clone was found a few times. The gene calls are TRBV2 and TRBJ1-5, with D unresolved. Germline values: CDR1 SNHLY, CDR2 FYNNEI. The V end was cut by 6 bases, the J end by 5 bases, with 17 bases between. The CDR3 extends over 15 amino acids. In DNA form, the CDR3 reads TGTGCCAGCAGCTCTCGGCGGGAGACCGATCAGCCCCAGCATTTT. Translation gives CASSSRRETDQPQHF.

This chain connects TRBV29-1 to TRBJ1-2, with 7 bases aligning to TRBD1. The CDR3 runs to 13 residues. Germline V gives CDR1 SQVTM, CDR2 ANQGSEA. The V segment lost 4 bases and the J segment 3 bases; nucleotides outside the gene matches: 5. CDR3 protein: CSVVKGGDYGYTF. The CDR3 nucleotides are TGCAGCGTTGTAAAAGGGGGCGACTATGGCTACACCTTC.

The chain couples TRBV24-1 to TRBJ2-2, with 9 nucleotides matching TRBD1. V was pared by 3 bases and J by 3 bases, with 10 bases of the junction left unmatched. Per the germline V gene, CDR1 is KGHDR and CDR2 is SFDVKD. The length of the CDR3 is 18 residues. The CDR3 sequence is CATSDPERDRVDTGELFF. In DNA, the CDR3 is TGTGCCACCAGTGATCCCGAGCGGGACAGGGTGGACACCGGGGAGCTGTTTTTT.

V usage is TRBV6-2 or TRBV6-3 and J usage is TRBJ1-1; D call uncertain. This CDR3 has 13 amino acids. The V end lost 5 bases, the J end lost 1 base, and 8 bases lay between the germline ends. Germline V gene lookup returns CDR1 MNHEY and CDR2 SVGEGT. CDR3 DNA: TGTGCCAGCAGTCGTACAGAGAACACTGAAGCTTTCTTT. It specifies CASSRTENTEAFF.

This clone was found once. The chain employs TRBV7-9 and TRBJ2-7; D is perhaps TRBD1 (6 bases). V lost 6 bases, J lost 0 bases, and 15 bases lay in between. Germline V CDR1 and CDR2: SEHNR, FQNEAQ (reference sequence). CDR3 length equals 15 residues. The CDR3 DNA sequence: TGTGCCAGCAGGGTGGGCCAGGGGCCCTCCTACGAGCAGTACTTC. Translating gives CASRVGQGPSYEQYF.

This chain connects TRBV2 to TRBJ2-2; D gene uncertain. This CDR3 spans 14 amino acids. Germline V lookup: CDR1 SNHLY, CDR2 FYNNEI. The V and J ends lost 7 bases and 3 bases respectively, with 12 bases between them. This CDR3 reads CASNLDEYTGELFF. In nucleotides, the CDR3 is TGTGCCAGCAACCTAGACGAGTACACCGGGGAGCTGTTTTTT. The full variable domain, in which reference TRBV2 and TRBJ2-2 provide the parts outside the CDR3, is EPEVTQTPSHQVTQMGQEVILRCVPISNHLYFYWYRQILGQKVEFLVSFYNNEISEKSEIFDDQFSVERPDGSNFTLKIRSTKLEDSAMYFCASNLDEYTGELFFGEGSRLTVL.

In DNA form, the CDR3 reads TGTGCCAGTAGAGACAGGGGGCGCATGTACAATGAGCAGTTCTTC. This gives the protein CASRDRGRMYNEQFF. This rearrangement joins TRBV19 to TRBJ2-1; 10 bases are a match to TRBD1. The germline CDR1 and CDR2 sequences are LNHDA and SQIVND (reference sequence). The CDR3 loop spans 15 amino acids. The junction had 6 bases not matched to a gene; V was cut back by 6 bases and J by 4 bases. The whole variable domain, remainder taken from reference TRBV19 and TRBJ2-1, is DGGITQSPKYLFRKEGQNVTLSCEQNLNHDAMYWYRQDPGQGLRLIYYSQIVNDFQKGDIAEGYSVSREKKESFPLTVTSAQKNPTAFYLCASRDRGRMYNEQFFGPGTRLTVL.

The genes are TRBV25-1 and TRBJ1-2; D not certain. V was cut by 2 bases and J by 6 bases, with 19 bases left in between. Germline-derived CDR1 and CDR2 are MGHDK and SYGVNS. The length of the CDR3 is 16 residues. The CDR3: CASSEGGRGRRDGYTF. CDR3 DNA: TGTGCCAGCAGTGAAGGAGGGAGAGGGCGTCGCGATGGCTACACCTTC.

J is TRBJ2-5 and V is TRBV29-1; 8 positions agree with TRBD2. Germline-derived CDR1 and CDR2 are SQVTM and ANQGSEA. Trimming cost V 1 base and J 4 bases; bases outside gene matches: 11. The CDR3 is 16 amino acids. Here the CDR3 reads CSVEARGDGPLETQYF. The DNA for the CDR3 is TGCAGCGTTGAAGCGCGGGGGGATGGCCCCTTAGAGACCCAGTACTTC. Supplemented by reference TRBV29-1 and TRBJ2-5, the full variable domain reads SAVISQKPSRDICQRGTSLTIQCQVDSQVTMMFWYRQQPGQSLTLIATANQGSEATYESGFVIDKFPISRPNLTFSTLTVSNMSPEDSSIYLCSVEARGDGPLETQYFGPGTRLLVL.

This chain links TRBV14 with TRBJ1-1; 8 nucleotides agree with TRBD1. The CDR3 is 18 residues long. J gave up 0 bases and V 0 bases, and 9 bases lay outside the gene matches. Germline assignment: CDR1 SGHDN and CDR2 FVKESK. For the CDR3, the DNA is TGTGCCAGCAGCCAAGACCCACACAGACAGGGGCTGAACACTGAAGCTTTCTTT. This encodes CASSQDPHRQGLNTEAFF. Full variable domain (missing parts from reference TRBV14 and TRBJ1-1): EAGVTQFPSHSVIEKGQTVTLRCDPISGHDNLYWYRRVMGKEIKFLLHFVKESKQDESGMPNNRFLAERTGGTYSTLKVQPAELEDSGVYFCASSQDPHRQGLNTEAFFGQGTRLTVV.

The CDR3 bases are TGCGCCAGCAGCCTTTCCAGGAGGGCGACCGGGGAGCTGTTTTTT. It is translated as CASSLSRRATGELFF. This sequence joins TRBV5-1 and TRBJ2-2; D might be TRBD2 (6 bases). Trimming removed 4 bases at V and 5 bases at J, with 15 bases between. The CDR3 has 15 amino acids. Germline CDR1 and CDR2: SGHRS and YFSETQ.

The chain carries TRBV5-1 and TRBJ1-4, with D maybe TRBD1 (6 bases). Trimming shortened V by 4 bases and J by 4 bases, and 23 bases separated the two germline ends. The germline gives CDR1 SGHRS, CDR2 YFSETQ. CDR3 length equals 18 residues. CDR3 coding DNA: TGCGCCAGCAGCAGCCTCGGAACAGGGTCCCCCTTTAATGAAAAACTGTTTTTT. Amino acids: CASSSLGTGSPFNEKLFF.

The genes are TRBV11-3 and TRBJ1-5; no clear D gene. The CDR3 totals 16 residues. Germline lookup yields CDR1 SGHNT and CDR2 YENEEA. V was shortened by 5 bases and J by 5 bases, with 19 bases between the two germline ends. As DNA, the CDR3 is TGTGCCAGCAGCCACACGAGAGAACAGATCGATCAGCCCCAGCATTTT. Translation: CASSHTREQIDQPQHF.

The V and J genes are TRBV2 and TRBJ2-7, with 7 bases identical to TRBD1. With V trimmed by 2 bases and J by 2 bases, 9 bases remained unmatched. This CDR3 spans 16 amino acids. CDR1 and CDR2 from the germline V gene are SNHLY and FYNNEI. The CDR3 nucleotides read TGTGCCAGCAGTGAAAGTTTCGGGCAGGGGGCCTACGAGCAGTACTTC. Its translation: CASSESFGQGAYEQYF.

This chain links TRBV12-3 or TRBV12-4 with TRBJ2-1, with 10 bases identical to TRBD2. The CDR3 consists of 13 residues. V lost 6 bases and J lost 10; bases outside the gene matches: 6. The CDR3 loop reads CASSQQLAGEQFF. The CDR3 nucleotides read TGTGCCAGCAGCCAGCAACTAGCGGGAGAGCAGTTCTTC.

This clone showed up just a few times. The chain combines TRBV21-1 with TRBJ2-1; the listed D gene, TRBD2, was not tested against the DNA. TRBV21-1 is a pseudogene segment. The CDR3 runs 15 residues. CDR3 loop: CASRRLAGLSNEQFF. The CDR3 DNA is TGTGCCAGCAGGAGACTAGCGGGACTCTCCAATGAGCAGTTCTTC.

V is TRBV6-5 and J is TRBJ1-2; D is perhaps TRBD1 (5 bases). CDR3 length: 13 amino acids. CDR1 and CDR2 (germline): MNHEY, SVGAGI. The V and J ends lost 6 bases and 7 bases respectively, with 15 bases between them. The CDR3 region is CASSIGGLGGYTF. The CDR3 bases are TGTGCCAGCAGCATCGGGGGGTTGGGTGGCTACACCTTC.

This chain links TRBV5-1 with TRBJ2-7, with TRBD2 matching 8 bases. The J segment lost 4 bases and the V segment lost 2 bases, leaving 8 bases of the junction unmatched. Germline CDR1 and CDR2: SGHRS and YFSETQ. The CDR3 is made up of 15 amino acids. CDR3 amino acids: CASSLTAGERYEQYF. In DNA form, the CDR3 reads TGCGCCAGCAGCTTAACAGCGGGAGAGCGGTACGAGCAGTACTTC.

The V gene is TRBV5-6, the J gene TRBJ1-6, with D hard to call. This CDR3 comprises 16 residues. Germline CDR1 SGHDT, CDR2 YYEEEE. V was pared by 0 bases and J by 3 bases, with 10 bases between. The CDR3, as DNA: TGTGCCAGCAGCTTGGGACCGGGGATCTATAATTCACCCCTCCACTTT. Translated: CASSLGPGIYNSPLHF.

J is TRBJ2-1 and V is TRBV5-8; 9 bases map to TRBD2. V dropped 3 bases and J dropped 0; count of bases not matched to a gene: 7. The germline CDR1 and CDR2 sequences are SGHTS and YDEGEE. This CDR3 contains 17 residues. CDR3 nucleotides: TGTGCCAGCAGCTCCTGGGCGGGAGGGAGCTCCTACAATGAGCAGTTCTTC. This encodes CASSSWAGGSSYNEQFF.

The chain couples TRBV27 to TRBJ2-7; 7 bases line up with TRBD1. The germline CDR1 and CDR2 sequences are MNHEY and SMNVEV (reference sequence). CDR3 length equals 14 residues. V dropped 2 bases and J dropped 4; count of bases not matched to a gene: 5. CDR3: CASSLKGQAYEQYF. CDR3 sequence (DNA): TGTGCCAGCAGTTTAAAAGGACAGGCTTACGAGCAGTACTTC.

This chain joins TRBV24-1 and TRBJ2-1, with 10 positions matching TRBD2. Trimming took 2 bases from V and 7 from J; bases not matched to a gene: 4. The CDR3 extends over 15 amino acids. Germline V gives CDR1 KGHDR, CDR2 SFDVKD. The CDR3 loop reads CATSDSSGRWNEQFF. CDR3 DNA: TGTGCCACCAGTGATTCTAGCGGGAGATGGAATGAGCAGTTCTTC.

The chain combines TRBV7-9 with TRBJ1-1, with TRBD1 identical over 7 bases. The CDR3 is made up of 18 amino acids. The ends lost 5 bases at V and 4 bases at J; junction bases unmatched: 19. The germline gives CDR1 SEHNR, CDR2 FQNEAQ (reference sequence). The chain's CDR3 is CASSPTLDRVRTGTEAFF. DNA of the CDR3: TGTGCCAGCAGCCCAACACTCGACAGGGTTAGGACGGGCACTGAAGCTTTCTTT.

This sequence joins TRBV5-4 and TRBJ1-1; D possibly corresponds to TRBD1 (6 bases). V lost 3 bases to trimming and J lost 3 bases, with 9 bases between them. Germline CDR1 is SGHNT and CDR2 is YYREEE (reference sequence). The CDR3 contains 13 residues. Written as DNA, the CDR3 is TGTGCCAGCAGCTCCCCAGGGGACACTGAAGCTTTCTTT. Amino acid sequence: CASSSPGDTEAFF. The full variable domain, completed using reference TRBV5-4 and TRBJ1-1, is ETGVTQSPTHLIKTRGQQVTLRCSSQSGHNTVSWYQQALGQGPQFIFQYYREEENGRGNFPPRFSGLQFPNYSSELNVNALELDDSALYLCASSSPGDTEAFFGQGTRLTVV.

This clone appeared a single time. The chain employs TRBV27 and TRBJ1-5; D uncertain. This CDR3 region has 16 residues. V lost 2 bases, J lost 0 bases, and 11 bases lay in between. CDR1 and CDR2 (germline): MNHEY, SMNVEV (reference sequence). The CDR3 sequence is CASSLTGAGSNQPQHF. As DNA, the CDR3 is TGTGCCAGCAGTTTAACGGGAGCGGGTAGCAATCAGCCCCAGCATTTT.

This rearrangement joins TRBV4-2 to TRBJ2-3; a possible D gene is TRBD2 (5 bases). Germline V gene lookup returns CDR1 LGHNA and CDR2 YNFKEQ. This CDR3 contains 15 residues. V lost 0 bases and J 4 bases, leaving 11 bases between the germline ends. CDR3 protein: CASSQDSLAPDTQYF. The DNA of the CDR3 is TGTGCCAGCAGCCAAGATTCGCTAGCCCCAGATACGCAGTATTTT.